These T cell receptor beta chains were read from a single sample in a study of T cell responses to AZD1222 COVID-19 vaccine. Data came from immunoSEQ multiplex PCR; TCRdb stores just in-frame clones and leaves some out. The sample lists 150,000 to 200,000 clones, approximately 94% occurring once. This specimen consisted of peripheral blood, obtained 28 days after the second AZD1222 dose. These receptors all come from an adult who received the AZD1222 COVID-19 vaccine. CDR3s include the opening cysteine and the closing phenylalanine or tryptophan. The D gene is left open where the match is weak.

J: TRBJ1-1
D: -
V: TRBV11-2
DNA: TGTGCCAGCAGCTTAGTCGCCAGGGAGAACACTGAAGCTTTCTTT
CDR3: CASSLVARENTEAFF

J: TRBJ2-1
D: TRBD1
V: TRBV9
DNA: TGTGCCAGCAGCTCCCTACCCTCCGGGACAGGGGGCGCCTACAATGAGCAGTTCTTC
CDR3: CASSSLPSGTGGAYNEQFF

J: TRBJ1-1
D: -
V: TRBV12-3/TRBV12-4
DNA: TGTGCCAGCAGGGTACAGGGTACGATTGAAGCTTTCTTT
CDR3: CASRVQGTIEAFF

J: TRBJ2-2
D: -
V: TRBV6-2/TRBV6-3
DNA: TGTGCCAGCAGGCCTCAATGGGCGGGGGAGCTGTTTTTT
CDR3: CASRPQWAGELFF

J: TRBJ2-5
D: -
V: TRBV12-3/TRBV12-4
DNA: TGTGCCAGCAGTCTCGAGCGAGGACAGACCCAGTACTTC
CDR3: CASSLERGQTQYF

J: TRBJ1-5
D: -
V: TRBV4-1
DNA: TGCGCCAGCAGCCCTGAAGGGGGACAGCCCCAGCATTTT
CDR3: CASSPEGGQPQHF

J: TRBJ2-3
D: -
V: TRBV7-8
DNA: TGTGCCAGCAGCTTCGAGCGTCACCGCCCAGATACGCAGTATTTT
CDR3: CASSFERHRPDTQYF

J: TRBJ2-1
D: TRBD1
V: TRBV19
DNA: TGTGCCAGTAGTTCCCGACAGGGGCCTGAGCAGTTCTTC
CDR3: CASSSRQGPEQFF

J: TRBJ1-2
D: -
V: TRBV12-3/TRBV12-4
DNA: TGTGCCAGCAGTTTACGCCTTTCTGGGGGCTACACCTTC
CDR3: CASSLRLSGGYTF

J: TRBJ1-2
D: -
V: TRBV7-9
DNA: TGTGCCAGCAGCTTAGCGTTGGATATCGGCTACACCTTC
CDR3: CASSLALDIGYTF

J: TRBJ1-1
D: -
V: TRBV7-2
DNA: TGTGCCAGCAGCTTAGCTCTGAACACTGAAGCTTTCTTT
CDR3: CASSLALNTEAFF

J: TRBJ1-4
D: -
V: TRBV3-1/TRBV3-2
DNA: TGTGCCAGCAGCCAAGCAGCGTATAACGAAAAACTGTTTTTT
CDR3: CASSQAAYNEKLFF

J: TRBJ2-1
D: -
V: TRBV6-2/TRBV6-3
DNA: TGTGCCAGCAGCCCCAGGGTCGGGGGGCTCTACAATGAGCAGTTCTTC
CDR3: CASSPRVGGLYNEQFF

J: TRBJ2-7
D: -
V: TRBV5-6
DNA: TGTGCCAGCAGCCTGGACGCAGGGCCGATCGAGCAGTACTTC
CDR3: CASSLDAGPIEQYF

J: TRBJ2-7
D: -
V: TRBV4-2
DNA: TGTGCCAGCAGCCAAGATAGGGCAGGTCGGGAGCAGTACTTC
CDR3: CASSQDRAGREQYF

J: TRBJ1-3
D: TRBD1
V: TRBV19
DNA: TGTGCCAGTAGACCGACAGGGGGAAACACCATATATTTT
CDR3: CASRPTGGNTIYF

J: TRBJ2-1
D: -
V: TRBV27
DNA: TGTGCCAGCGGTCCTACCCGCGGGGATGAGCAGTTCTTC
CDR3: CASGPTRGDEQFF

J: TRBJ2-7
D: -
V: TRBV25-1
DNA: TGTGCCAGCAGTGAATCGGCTACCTACGAGCAGTACTTC
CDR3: CASSESATYEQYF

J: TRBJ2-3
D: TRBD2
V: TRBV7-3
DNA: TGTGCCAGCAGCCAAGGGGGGCGGCTAGCGGGGGCAGATACGCAGTATTTT
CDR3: CASSQGGRLAGADTQYF

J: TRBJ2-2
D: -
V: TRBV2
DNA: TGTGCCAGCAGTGAAGCGCTTGGGGGGGCCCCGAACACCGGGGAGCTGTTTTTT
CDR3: CASSEALGGAPNTGELFF